Shown below are 19 T cell receptor beta chains from a single sample sequenced in a study of cytomegalovirus exposure and HLA in healthy donors. 13 Jbeta primers and 60 Vbeta primers were used for the PCR. Assay used: immunoSEQ multiplex PCR; TCRdb lists only in-frame clones, some missing. The data hold some 150,000 clones, with approximately 82% observed a single time. The sample was PBMCs. These receptors all come from a woman aged 40 to 50 in good health and CMV-seronegative.

This clone was recorded once. The chain uses TRBV28 and TRBJ2-1; TRBD2 matches at 15 bases. From germline, CDR1 is MDHEN and CDR2 SYDVKM. Trimming at V came to 3 bases and at J to 5 bases, leaving 8 bases not matched to a gene. The CDR3 runs to 18 residues. DNA for the CDR3: TGTGCCAGCAGTTTCCCCCCGGGACTAGCGGGAGGTCACAATGAGCAGTTCTTC. It encodes CASSFPPGLAGGHNEQFF.

Here the CDR3 reads CASSRTSGGYNEQFF. The CDR3 DNA is TGTGCCAGCAGCCGTACTAGCGGCGGGTACAATGAGCAGTTCTTC. The chain couples TRBV7-9 to TRBJ2-1; 8 positions agree with TRBD2. V shed 5 bases and J 4 bases; nucleotides not matched to a gene: 7. Germline V gene sequence: CDR1 SEHNR, CDR2 FQNEAQ (reference sequence). The CDR3 spans 15 residues.

Only one count was recorded for this clone. V gene TRBV19 combines with J gene TRBJ2-1, with 12 bases that match TRBD1. Germline V lookup: CDR1 LNHDA, CDR2 SQIVND (reference sequence). The CDR3 length is 13 residues. V dropped 9 bases and J dropped 9; count of bases not matched to a gene: 6. The CDR3 DNA follows: TGTGCCAGCCGGGACAGGGGGCTAAGTGAGCAGTTCTTC. It translates to CASRDRGLSEQFF.

This chain uses TRBV7-2 with TRBJ2-5; tentative D call: TRBD1 (6 bases). CDR1 is SGHTA and CDR2 is FQGNSA in the germline V gene. Trimming pared 3 bases from V and 11 bases from J, leaving 16 bases between. The CDR3 is 13 residues long. CDR3 in DNA: TGTGCCAGCAGCTTGATCAGGGAAGGACAGCAGTACTTC. Its translation is CASSLIREGQQYF.

This chain connects TRBV7-8 to TRBJ2-3, with 9 bases lining up with TRBD2. Germline assignment: CDR1 SGHVS and CDR2 FQNEAQ. This CDR3 is built from 15 residues. The V gene end was trimmed by 1 base and the J gene end by 5 bases; junction bases not matched to a gene: 4. CDR3 bases: TGTGCCAGCAGCTTAGGAGCACTAGCGGGAGATACGCAGTATTTT. This sequence encodes CASSLGALAGDTQYF. The full variable domain, with the rest looked up from reference TRBV7-8 and TRBJ2-3, is GAGVSQSPRYKVAKRGQDVALRCDPISGHVSLFWYQQALGQGPEFLTYFQNEAQLDKSGLPSDRFFAERPEGSVSTLKIQRTQQEDSAVYLCASSLGALAGDTQYFGPGTRLTVL.

The chain carries TRBV10-3 and TRBJ2-7, with 11 nucleotides matching TRBD2. J lost 5 bases, V lost 7 bases, and 4 bases had no gene match. Germline V gene data show CDR1 as ENHRY and CDR2 as SYGVKD. This CDR3 contains 13 residues. Here the CDR3 DNA reads TGTGCCATCACCGTAGCGGGAGGGGACGAGCAGTACTTC. Its translation is CAITVAGGDEQYF.

V usage is TRBV7-7 and J usage is TRBJ2-7; possible D gene TRBD2, 5 bases. The V and J ends lost 2 bases and 5 bases respectively, with 16 bases between them. This CDR3 comprises 15 residues. The germline gives CDR1 SSHAT, CDR2 FNYEAQ (reference sequence). The CDR3 is CASSLTGMESDEQYF. CDR3 DNA sequence: TGTGCCAGCAGCTTAACGGGGATGGAGAGTGACGAGCAGTACTTC.

This chain's CDR3 is CASSPRGQLNSPLHF. As DNA, the CDR3 is TGTGCCAGCAGTCCACGGGGACAGCTAAATTCACCCCTCCACTTT. V gene TRBV6-5 combines with J gene TRBJ1-6; 7 bases map to TRBD1. The CDR3 loop spans 15 amino acids. Germline values: CDR1 MNHEY, CDR2 SVGAGI. V shed 5 bases and J 7 bases; nucleotides not matched to a gene: 8.

The rearrangement joins TRBV6-1 to TRBJ1-1; D remains unclear. The CDR3 has 14 residues. The V end lost 2 bases, the J end lost 6 bases, and 13 bases lay between the germline ends. Germline-derived CDR1 and CDR2 are MNHNS and SASEGT. CDR3: CASSEFEESPEAFF. The CDR3 coding sequence is TGTGCCAGCAGTGAATTCGAGGAATCCCCTGAAGCTTTCTTT.

The chain couples TRBV19 to TRBJ2-1, with 8 nucleotides matching TRBD2. Trimming took 1 base from V and 2 from J; bases not matched to a gene: 1. The CDR3 covers 15 residues. Germline CDR1 LNHDA, CDR2 SQIVND (reference sequence). The CDR3 is CASSIAREAYNEQFF. CDR3 DNA: TGTGCCAGTAGTATAGCGCGGGAGGCCTACAATGAGCAGTTCTTC.

This clone was observed a single time. The genes are TRBV7-2 and TRBJ2-7, with D unresolved. CDR3 length: 14 amino acids. Trimming shortened V by 0 bases and J by 0 bases, and 6 bases separated the two germline ends. Germline loops: CDR1 SGHTA, CDR2 FQGNSA. The CDR3 nucleotides are TGTGCCAGCAGCTTAGCGCCTAGCTCCTACGAGCAGTACTTC. Amino acid sequence: CASSLAPSSYEQYF.

This clone was seen a few times. The rearrangement links TRBV5-6 to TRBJ2-1, with 7 bases lining up with TRBD1. V shed 3 bases and J 0 bases; nucleotides not matched to a gene: 3. Germline CDR1 reads SGHDT; CDR2 reads YYEEEE. The CDR3 has 15 residues. The CDR3 loop is CASSSGQFSYNEQFF. CDR3 in DNA: TGTGCCAGCAGCTCGGGACAGTTCTCCTACAATGAGCAGTTCTTC.

The chain couples TRBV28 to TRBJ1-4; D is uncertain. Germline CDR1 MDHEN, CDR2 SYDVKM. This CDR3 region has 14 residues. V lost 6 bases and J lost 5, with 13 bases in between. In DNA form, the CDR3 reads TGTGCCAGCAGCTCCCCGGGGAAGAATGAAAAACTGTTTTTT. Protein: CASSSPGKNEKLFF.

The rearrangement links TRBV28 to TRBJ2-3, with TRBD2 identical over 16 bases. The CDR3 contains 17 residues. Per the germline V gene, CDR1 is MDHEN and CDR2 is SYDVKM. V was clipped by 6 bases and J by 6 bases; unmatched bases: 9. This CDR3 is CASRSDPGLAGGDTQYF. CDR3 nucleotides: TGTGCCAGCAGATCTGATCCGGGACTAGCGGGAGGGGATACGCAGTATTTT.

This sequence joins TRBV4-3 and TRBJ1-5; D not resolved. Trimming stripped 0 bases from V and 2 bases from J, with 11 bases between. Germline V lookup: CDR1 LGHNA, CDR2 YSLEER. CDR3 length: 16 residues. CDR3 protein: CASSQDAGWGNQPQHF. As DNA, the CDR3 is TGCGCCAGCAGCCAAGACGCAGGCTGGGGCAATCAGCCCCAGCATTTT.

The V call is TRBV6-5, the J call TRBJ1-5, with no clear D. Per germline, CDR1 MNHEY and CDR2 SVGAGI. The length of the CDR3 is 14 residues. V shed 6 bases and J shed 7 bases, with 16 bases lying between them. The CDR3 bases are TGTGCCAGCAGAACCGCCCAAAACGGGCAGCCCCAGCATTTT. The encoded protein is CASRTAQNGQPQHF.

The chain has TRBV6-5 and TRBJ2-7, with TRBD1 matching 7 bases. The V and J ends lost 0 bases and 2 bases, in that order; junction bases with no gene match: 7. CDR1 MNHEY and CDR2 SVGAGI come from the germline V gene. CDR3 length: 16 amino acids. The CDR3 spells CASSYSLRDSPYEQYF. The DNA for the CDR3 is TGTGCCAGCAGTTACTCTCTCAGGGACAGTCCCTACGAGCAGTACTTC.

The J gene is TRBJ1-2, the V gene TRBV5-1; the match to TRBD1 covers 9 bases. From germline, CDR1 is SGHRS and CDR2 YFSETQ. The CDR3 runs to 14 residues. Unmatched junction bases numbered 4, after V lost 4 bases and J lost 3 bases. CDR3 residues: CASSPGQGHYGYTF. The CDR3 bases are TGCGCCAGCAGCCCGGGACAGGGACACTATGGCTACACCTTC.

The rearrangement joins TRBV28 to TRBJ2-3; 7 nucleotides align to TRBD2. V dropped 11 bases and J dropped 2; count of bases not matched to a gene: 10. This CDR3 is built from 14 residues. CDR1 is MDHEN, CDR2 SYDVKM, per germline. The CDR3 sequence is CAADRRGYTDTQYF. The CDR3 DNA reads TGTGCCGCCGACCGGCGGGGGTACACAGATACGCAGTATTTT.